This entry lists 30 T cell receptor beta chains sequenced from one sample in a study of OX40 agonist ivuxolimab in advanced cancers. Only in-frame clones appear in the TCRdb table, and some are missing; sequencing was by immunoSEQ multiplex PCR. The data hold approximately 44,000 clones, with roughly 88% observed a single time. This material consisted of CD4+ or CD8+ T cells sorted from blood, taken in a trial of the OX40 agonist ivuxolimab. These receptors all come from an adult with an advanced solid tumor such as melanoma, head and neck, liver or kidney cancer.

The V call is TRBV29-1, the J call TRBJ2-5; 9 bases fit TRBD2. CDR1 SQVTM and CDR2 ANQGSEA come from the germline V gene. After removal of 4 bases from V and 5 bases from J, the junction contained 2 bases not matched to a gene. CDR3 length: 12 residues. Written as DNA, the CDR3 is TGCAGCGTTGTTAGCGGGAGTGAGACCCAGTACTTC. It encodes CSVVSGSETQYF.

The sample holds one count of this clone. The rearrangement joins TRBV5-1 to TRBJ1-4; D remains ambiguous. Trimming took off 2 bases at V and 5 bases at J, with 10 bases between the two ends. The CDR3 has 14 residues. Germline CDR1 and CDR2: SGHRS and YFSETQ. The DNA of the CDR3 is TGCGCCAGCAGCTTTCGGGAGGACAATGAAAAACTGTTTTTT. Translated: CASSFREDNEKLFF.

Only one count was recorded for this clone. This chain connects TRBV6-5 to TRBJ2-7, with D maybe TRBD2 (6 bases). V was cut by 0 bases and J by 2 bases, with 11 bases left in between. The CDR3 runs to 15 residues. Germline V CDR1 and CDR2: MNHEY, SVGAGI. The CDR3 DNA is TGTGCCAGCAGTTACTCGAAGGAGGGACCCTACGAGCAGTACTTC. Translated: CASSYSKEGPYEQYF.

The chain employs TRBV7-9 and TRBJ2-3; 10 bases line up with TRBD2. V lost 5 bases to trimming and J lost 3 bases; unmatched junction nucleotides: 5. Germline-derived CDR1 and CDR2 are SEHNR and FQNEAQ (reference sequence). The CDR3 is 15 amino acids. CDR3 coding DNA: TGTGCCAGCAGCCCTAGCGGGGGCCAGACAGATACGCAGTATTTT. It yields the protein CASSPSGGQTDTQYF.

The chain employs TRBV6-6 and TRBJ2-7, with 7 bases fitting TRBD1. The V segment lost 2 bases and the J segment 4 bases; nucleotides outside the gene matches: 5. This CDR3 has 14 amino acids. CDR1 is MNHNY, CDR2 SVGAGI, per germline (reference sequence). CDR3 loop: CASSYGTESYEQYF. CDR3 sequence (DNA): TGTGCCAGCAGTTACGGGACAGAATCTTACGAGCAGTACTTC.

The chain employs TRBV5-4 and TRBJ2-3; D unresolved. The ends were cut back, 2 bases at V and 4 bases at J, with 11 bases in the middle. CDR1 is SGHNT and CDR2 is YYREEE in the germline V gene (reference sequence). There are 14 residues in the CDR3. Here the CDR3 reads CASSLTGVPDTQYF. CDR3 DNA sequence: TGTGCCAGCAGCTTAACCGGAGTCCCAGATACGCAGTATTTT.

This chain links TRBV9 with TRBJ1-2; D gene ambiguous. Trimming shortened V by 0 bases and J by 7 bases, and 10 bases separated the two germline ends. The CDR3 loop spans 13 amino acids. The germline CDR1 and CDR2 sequences are SGDLS and YYNGEE. DNA of the CDR3: TGTGCCAGCAGCGTAGATAGAGTGGGTGGCTACACCTTC. Protein: CASSVDRVGGYTF.

This rearrangement joins TRBV5-1 to TRBJ2-7; 9 positions agree with TRBD1. CDR1 is SGHRS and CDR2 is YFSETQ in the germline V gene. This CDR3 comprises 15 residues. Germline trimming cut 1 base from V and 1 base from J; bases unmatched to any gene: 3. CDR3: CASSLLGTGSYEQYF. CDR3 DNA: TGCGCCAGCAGCTTGCTGGGGACAGGGTCCTACGAGCAGTACTTC.

The chain is built from TRBV7-2 and TRBJ1-5; D gene unclear. The CDR3 covers 12 residues. Germline CDR1 and CDR2: SGHTA and FQGNSA. Trimming left V 5 bases short and J 4 bases short, with 6 bases between. The DNA of the CDR3 is TGTGCCAGCAGCGCAACTAATCAGCCCCAGCATTTT. Its protein is CASSATNQPQHF.

The CDR3 here is CASSLPRSGGPKNIQYF. The CDR3 DNA is TGTGCCAGCAGCTTACCCAGATCAGGGGGCCCCAAAAACATTCAGTACTTC. The chain has TRBV7-9 and TRBJ2-4; 8 positions match TRBD1. Germline V gene data show CDR1 as SEHNR and CDR2 as FQNEAQ (reference sequence). The CDR3 runs 17 residues. Trimming took 2 bases from V and 2 from J; bases not matched to a gene: 8.

This chain uses TRBV19 with TRBJ2-1; 10 bases map to TRBD1. Looked up from germline, CDR1 is LNHDA and CDR2 is SQIVND (reference sequence). The trim removed 10 bases at V and 8 bases at J, leaving 8 bases unmatched. The CDR3 contains 13 residues. DNA for the CDR3: TGTGCCACTTCCCGGGACAGGGGCGATGAGCAGTTCTTC. Translated, it gives CATSRDRGDEQFF.

DNA for the CDR3: TGTGCCAGCAGCTTAGAAACATGGGATTCACCCCTCCACTTT. Encoded protein: CASSLETWDSPLHF. The rearrangement links TRBV7-9 to TRBJ1-6; D gene uncertain. The germline CDR1 and CDR2 sequences are SEHNR and FQNEAQ (reference sequence). The V and J ends lost 1 base and 8 bases respectively, with 9 bases between them. The CDR3 is made up of 14 amino acids.

The chain combines TRBV6-5 with TRBJ2-7, with 10 bases identical to TRBD1. Losses at the gene ends were 5 bases for V and 4 bases for J; bases not matched to a gene: 8. The CDR3 covers 15 residues. Germline assignment: CDR1 MNHEY and CDR2 SVGAGI. The CDR3 nucleotides are TGTGCCAGCAGTCATCGGACAGGGGGAAGGTACGAGCAGTACTTC. Translating it yields CASSHRTGGRYEQYF.

The rearrangement links TRBV6-1 to TRBJ2-7; 13 nucleotides line up with TRBD2. The CDR3 runs 17 residues. The ends lost 4 bases at V and 2 bases at J; junction bases unmatched: 8. Germline values: CDR1 MNHNS, CDR2 SASEGT. The CDR3 reads CASSVRTSGSGAYEQYF. CDR3 coding DNA: TGTGCCAGCAGTGTTCGGACTAGCGGGAGTGGGGCCTACGAGCAGTACTTC.

The chain uses TRBV5-5 and TRBJ2-2, with D perhaps TRBD1 or TRBD2 (5 bases each). Germline CDR1 SGHKS, CDR2 YYEKEE (reference sequence). Trimming removed 4 bases from V and 0 bases from J, with 13 bases in between. CDR3 length: 16 amino acids. CDR3 amino acids: CASSQGTYANTGELFF. As DNA, the CDR3 is TGTGCCAGCAGCCAAGGGACGTACGCGAACACCGGGGAGCTGTTTTTT.

The chain has TRBV6-6 and TRBJ2-7; tentative D call: TRBD2 (6 bases). V gave up 6 bases and J gave up 3 bases, with 12 bases separating them. Germline assignment: CDR1 MNHNY and CDR2 SVGAGI (reference sequence). This CDR3 spans 13 amino acids. CDR3 nucleotide sequence: TGTGCCAGCAGATGGACGGGGGACTACGAGCAGTACTTC. Translating gives CASRWTGDYEQYF.

The V call is TRBV7-4, the J call TRBJ2-7; D possibly corresponds to TRBD1 (6 bases). Trimming pared 4 bases from V and 3 bases from J, leaving 31 bases between. CDR1 SGHVT and CDR2 SQSDAQ come from the germline V gene. CDR3 length: 20 residues. CDR3 in amino acids: CASSSLRTALRGESGYEQYF. CDR3 DNA sequence: TGTGCCAGCAGCTCACTTCGGACAGCGCTTAGGGGCGAGTCAGGCTACGAGCAGTACTTC.

The chain combines TRBV18 with TRBJ2-3, with D possibly called TRBD1 or TRBD2 (5 bases each). The CDR3 totals 15 residues. The V gene lost 3 bases and the J gene lost 2 bases, with 12 bases spanning the gap. Germline V lookup: CDR1 KGHSH, CDR2 LQKENI. The CDR3: CASSPEKGPTDTQYF. CDR3 in DNA: TGTGCCAGCTCACCTGAAAAGGGACCCACAGATACGCAGTATTTT.

V gene TRBV19 combines with J gene TRBJ1-4; D might be TRBD1 (6 bases). Germline V gene data show CDR1 as LNHDA and CDR2 as SQIVND (reference sequence). CDR3 length: 16 amino acids. Trimming pared 7 bases from V and 5 bases from J, leaving 20 bases between. The CDR3 coding sequence is TGTGCCAGTACCGCCTCCGACAGGCTTAAAAATGAAAAACTGTTTTTT. It is translated as CASTASDRLKNEKLFF.

This clone was observed a few times. The V call is TRBV7-9, the J call TRBJ2-1, with D hard to call. This CDR3 spans 16 amino acids. Looked up from germline, CDR1 is SEHNR and CDR2 is FQNEAQ (reference sequence). Trimming shortened V by 1 base and J by 7 bases, and 17 bases separated the two germline ends. CDR3 nucleotides: TGTGCCAGCAGCTTAGTAACAGCAAGTCGGTCTAATGAGCAGTTCTTC. Residues: CASSLVTASRSNEQFF.

The V gene is TRBV5-1, the J gene TRBJ2-3, with TRBD1 matching over 7 bases. CDR3 length: 17 residues. Losses at the gene ends were 4 bases for V and 0 bases for J; bases not matched to a gene: 11. Germline assignment: CDR1 SGHRS and CDR2 YFSETQ. The DNA of the CDR3 is TGCGCCAGCAGCCGTCGACAGGGACCCTCTAGCACAGATACGCAGTATTTT. As protein: CASSRRQGPSSTDTQYF.

The V call is TRBV6-6, the J call TRBJ2-5; TRBD2 aligns across 11 bases. The germline V gene has CDR1 MNHNY and CDR2 SVGAGI (reference sequence). Unmatched junction bases numbered 3, after V lost 6 bases and J lost 3 bases. The CDR3 extends over 14 amino acids. The CDR3 protein is CASREGLAEETQYF. The CDR3 region has the DNA TGTGCCAGCAGAGAGGGACTAGCGGAAGAGACCCAGTACTTC.

The rearrangement links TRBV7-8 to TRBJ2-5; 11 bases are shared with TRBD2. The assigned J gene may be wrong: the sequence end matches TRBJ2-7 better. The CDR3 has 20 amino acids. Germline CDR1 is SGHVS and CDR2 is FQNEAQ. The CDR3: CASSPYRVLAGGTFSYEQYF. Here the CDR3 DNA reads TGTGCCAGCAGCCCGTATAGGGTCCTAGCGGGGGGCACTTTCTCCTACGAGCAGTACTTC.

The chain employs TRBV30 and TRBJ2-7; D is possibly TRBD1 (5 bases). V lost 4 bases and J lost 3, with 10 bases in between. The CDR3 extends over 12 amino acids. Germline V gene sequence: CDR1 GTSNPN, CDR2 SVGIG (reference sequence). The CDR3 bases are TGTGCCTGGAATACCAGGGACTACGAGCAGTACTTC. Translated, it gives CAWNTRDYEQYF.

This clone was found once. The chain carries TRBV6-9 and TRBJ1-5; tentative D call: TRBD1 (5 bases). The ends were cut back, 4 bases at V and 6 bases at J, with 10 bases in the middle. CDR3 length: 13 residues. Germline-derived CDR1 and CDR2 are MNHGY and SVAAGI. The CDR3 nucleotides are TGTGCCAGCAGTTGGGACGGAGGTCAGCCCCAGCATTTT. It encodes CASSWDGGQPQHF.

The CDR3 spells CASSLAIGSGNTIYF. In DNA, the CDR3 is TGTGCCAGCAGCTTAGCCATTGGCTCTGGAAACACCATATATTTT. This rearrangement joins TRBV11-3 to TRBJ1-3, with D unclear. Trimming shortened V by 1 base and J by 0 bases, and 7 bases separated the two germline ends. CDR3 length: 15 residues. Germline lookup yields CDR1 SGHNT and CDR2 YENEEA.

The chain links TRBV5-6 to TRBJ2-2; D call uncertain. Germline V lookup: CDR1 SGHDT, CDR2 YYEEEE. V was cut by 4 bases and J by 0 bases, with 19 bases left in between. This CDR3 comprises 18 residues. Written as DNA, the CDR3 is TGTGCCAGCAGCCTTTCCGGACGGTTAGCCGCGAACACCGGGGAGCTGTTTTTT. Amino acid sequence: CASSLSGRLAANTGELFF.

The chain links TRBV7-2 to TRBJ2-5; TRBD1 is a possible D gene (6 bases). Germline CDR1 reads SGHTA; CDR2 reads FQGNSA. This CDR3 region has 13 residues. Trimming removed 5 bases at V and 4 bases at J, with 11 bases between. The CDR3: CASSPVRGETQYF. Here the CDR3 DNA reads TGTGCCAGCAGCCCGGTCAGGGGAGAGACCCAGTACTTC.

The V call is TRBV9, the J call TRBJ2-5, with D maybe TRBD2 (5 bases). Trimming removed 1 base from V and 5 bases from J, with 9 bases in between. CDR1 is SGDLS, CDR2 YYNGEE, per germline. CDR3 length: 13 amino acids. CDR3 in DNA: TGTGCCAGCAGCGTACAAGGCGGGGAGACCCAGTACTTC. It specifies CASSVQGGETQYF.

The rearrangement links TRBV30 to TRBJ2-1; TRBD2 matches 10 bases. Looked up from germline, CDR1 is GTSNPN and CDR2 is SVGIG (reference sequence). The CDR3 runs 14 residues. With 2 bases clipped from V and 6 bases from J, the junction kept 4 bases outside the gene matches. Written as DNA, the CDR3 is TGTGCCTGGAGTTCTAGCGGGGGCCTCAATGAGCAGTTCTTC. Its protein product is CAWSSSGGLNEQFF.